This T cell receptor beta chain appears in the sequencing data of a study of identifying expanded T cells in peripheral blood. Study-level points and caveats: About 1.2 clones differed between technical replicates, versus approximately 17 and 20 over time. Across healthy donors, higher total template counts meant significantly greater approximately two-week count variance.

The data were produced by immunoSEQ multiplex PCR, yet TCRdb's version contains in-frame clones alone and is incomplete. Altogether some 81,000 clones are present, 84% being singletons, with the ten largest covering under 20%. Worth noting for this clone: Its antigen remains unknown.

Collection occurred without any documented infections or immune events in donors. The clonotype originates from a person aged 18 to 75 in good health. The source material was blood.

Written as DNA, the CDR3 is TGTGCCAGCAGTTTCCGCGGGAGCGGTAAAGATACGCAGTATTTT. Translation gives CASSFRGSGKDTQYF. V gene TRBV28 combines with J gene TRBJ2-3; 7 positions agree with TRBD2. The germline V gene has CDR1 MDHEN and CDR2 SYDVKM. This CDR3 is built from 15 residues. V dropped 3 bases and J dropped 5; count of bases not matched to a gene: 8.